This T cell receptor (beta chain) is drawn from a study of T-cell reconstitution after alpha-beta-depleted transplantation in children. This clonotype was recorded many times. Construction of the TCRbeta library involved unique molecular identifiers. TCRdb reanalysed the PCR reads using MiXCR and keeps one entry per CDR3 protein. Seen here are hundreds of thousands of distinct CDR3 sequences, approximately 10% observed once, and the top ten hold just over 2%. The sample was PBMCs, taken before TCRalphabeta/CD19-depleted stem cell transplant. The receptor was derived from a child aged 2-15 years with inherited bone marrow failure, due to receive a stem cell transplant.

The CDR3 is CASFPAGKITQHF. The CDR3 DNA reads as TGTGCCAGCTTTCCAGCCGGGAAAATTACCCAGCATTTT. The chain recombines TRBV18 with TRBJ1-5; D unresolved. The CDR3 has 13 amino acids. Germline CDR1 KGHSH, CDR2 LQKENI. The V and J ends lost 7 bases and 11 bases respectively, with 18 bases between them.